The 7 T cell receptor beta chains below were found in one sample sequenced in a study of regulatory T cells in long-lasting Graves disease. The TCR beta library used iRepertoire HTBI primers with Arm-PCR amplification of CDR3. TCRdb itself ran the multiplex PCR reads through MiXCR, one entry per CDR3 protein. The sample yields some 400,000 distinct CDR3 sequences, 15% seen once. Time point here: newly diagnosed GD, antithyroid drugs for less than 3 months. The authors made the TCR library using RNA they extracted from PBMCs. The same sample was also studied in work on T cells in Graves' hyperthyroidism and ophthalmopathy.

The sample consisted of peripheral blood mononuclear cells (PBMCs), taken at new diagnosis, from a patient treated with antithyroid drugs. These receptors all come from a woman in her twenties or thirties with Graves disease.

V is TRBV20-1 and J is TRBJ1-2; the D is unclear. CDR3 length: 16 amino acids. Germline V gene sequence: CDR1 DFQATT, CDR2 SNEGSKA (reference sequence). The V end lost 2 bases, the J end lost 4 bases, and 20 bases lay between the germline ends. DNA of the CDR3: TGCAGTGCTAGATCCGCTGTGGCCCGGGTTACCTATGGCTACACCTTC. This encodes CSARSAVARVTYGYTF.

This clonotype was observed at least ten times. This rearrangement joins TRBV18 to TRBJ1-6, with unresolved D. The V gene's germline CDR1 is KGHSH and CDR2 LQKENI. Trimming stripped 2 bases from V and 9 bases from J, with 5 bases between. This CDR3 has 12 residues. The CDR3 bases are TGTGCCAGCTCACCAGACGGTTCACCCCTCCACTTT. Amino acids: CASSPDGSPLHF.

This clonotype has a count of ten or more. The chain has TRBV12-3 or TRBV12-4 and TRBJ2-2; 10 positions agree with TRBD1. The CDR3 is 15 amino acids. V gave up 6 bases and J gave up 6 bases; unmatched junction bases: 7. As DNA, the CDR3 is TGTGCCAGCAGCAAGGACAGGGGGAGGGCCGGGGAGCTGTTTTTT. It specifies CASSKDRGRAGELFF.

This clonotype came up a few times. This CDR3 reads CAISTGTYQFF. CDR3 DNA: TGTGCCATCAGTACCGGGACTTATCAGTTCTTC. The chain joins TRBV10-3 to TRBJ2-1; TRBD2 might be the D (6 bases). V was pared by 5 bases and J by 13 bases, with 12 bases between. This CDR3 region has 11 residues. The V gene's germline CDR1 is ENHRY and CDR2 SYGVKD.

This clonotype occurred many times. The chain is built from TRBV20-1 and TRBJ1-5; the D is unclear. Germline lookup yields CDR1 DFQATT and CDR2 SNEGSKA (reference sequence). This CDR3 comprises 11 residues. The V end was cut by 6 bases, the J end by 1 base, with 4 bases between. CDR3 region: CSAGSNQPQHF. The CDR3, as DNA: TGCAGTGCGGGGAGCAATCAGCCCCAGCATTTT.

This clonotype was seen repeatedly, ten times or more. The rearrangement links TRBV11-2 to TRBJ1-1; tentatively, D is TRBD1 (5 bases). The V and J ends lost 4 bases and 1 base respectively, with 16 bases between them. The CDR3 extends over 16 amino acids. Germline CDR1 reads SGHAT; CDR2 reads FQNNGV. The CDR3 sequence: CASSSRGVSRNTEAFF. In DNA form, the CDR3 reads TGTGCCAGCAGCTCTAGGGGCGTCTCTAGGAACACTGAAGCTTTCTTT.

This clonotype was seen many times. The chain uses TRBV11-2 and TRBJ2-3; D not certain. The germline gives CDR1 SGHAT, CDR2 FQNNGV. V lost 2 bases and J 2 bases, leaving 8 bases between the germline ends. This CDR3 has 14 residues. The CDR3 region is CASSLNTFTDTQYF. The CDR3 DNA sequence: TGTGCCAGCAGCTTAAACACCTTCACAGATACGCAGTATTTT.